This TCR beta chain is drawn from a study of response to subunit inactivated influenza vaccine. This clonotype was recorded a few times. The CDR3 runs 17 residues. CDR1 is SGHRS and CDR2 is YFSETQ in the germline V gene. J lost 3 bases, V lost 0 bases, and 7 bases had no gene match. TCRdb processed the RT-PCR reads anew with MiXCR; each CDR3 protein has one entry. The table has 650,000 to 800,000 distinct CDR3 sequences, under 20% seen once; the top ten hold approximately 11%. This sequence originates from a man in his fifties who received an inactivated influenza vaccine. The rearrangement links TRBV5-1 to TRBJ2-3, with 10 bases fitting TRBD2. Sequencing was performed on PBMCs from blood, taken around 5 days after vaccination. CDR3 residues: CASSLVPSGRETDTQYF. CDR3 coding DNA: TGCGCCAGCAGCTTGGTGCCTAGCGGGAGAGAGACAGATACGCAGTATTTT.